The clone carrying this T cell receptor (beta chain) was picked up a small number of times. Its antigen is unknown. The sample belongs to a study of early T cells in non-severe SARS-CoV-2 infection. Study summary: Alpha and beta chains were unpaired, from unsorted whole-blood bulk RNA. Study-wide findings and caveats: Clonotype matching in VDJdb favored anti-spike CD8 responses and did not capture private and CD4 specificities.

Germline V CDR1 and CDR2: GTSNPN, SVGIG (reference sequence). The CDR3 loop spans 15 amino acids. The V segment lost 2 bases and the J segment 5 bases; nucleotides outside the gene matches: 7. In the library, individual cDNA molecules carried attached unique molecular identifiers. TCRdb processed the 5' RACE reads anew with MiXCR; each CDR3 protein has one entry. The sample lists fewer than 100,000 distinct CDR3 sequences, over 9% occurring once. The material sequenced was whole blood. The source of this sequence is an adult who was a healthcare worker with PCR-confirmed SARS-CoV-2 infection or an uninfected control (not recorded which). The chain joins TRBV30 to TRBJ2-5, with TRBD2 identical over 11 bases. CDR3 DNA sequence: TGTGCCTGGAGTCCGTTTAGCGGGGGGGAGGAGACCCAGTACTTC. Protein sequence: CAWSPFSGGEETQYF. Looking up the rest from reference TRBV30 and TRBJ2-5 gives the full variable domain: SQTIHQWPATLVQPVGSPLSLECTVEGTSNPNLYWYRQAAGRGLQLLFYSVGIGQISSEVPQNLSASRPQDRQFILSSKKLLLSDSGFYLCAWSPFSGGEETQYFGPGTRLLVL.